A selection of T cell receptor beta chains follows, all from one sample in a study of CD8+ T cells in alopecia areata. This table comes from immunoSEQ multiplex PCR, and its TCRdb copy is limited to in-frame clones, with some not included. The sample has under 300,000 clones; about 68% are singletons. The specimen was CD4+ T cells sorted from blood, collected at week 0. These receptors all stem from a human donor with alopecia areata. CDR3s include the opening cysteine and the closing phenylalanine or tryptophan. The D gene is left open where the match is weak. For some rows the clone size is stated as once, few or many, or as a class when expanded; others skip it.

d_call	j_call	clone_size	cdr3_length	v_call	cdr3_aa	cdr3_nt
-	TRBJ1-6	-	18	TRBV23-1	CASSQPDSLSSYNSPLHF	TGCGCCAGCAGTCAGCCCGACAGTCTAAGCTCCTATAATTCACCCCTCCACTTT
-	TRBJ2-4	few	13	TRBV29-1	CSVGQGPKNIQYF	TGCAGCGTTGGGCAGGGACCCAAAAACATTCAGTACTTC
-	TRBJ2-3	-	14	TRBV29-1	CSVEERQRTDTQYF	TGCAGCGTTGAAGAAAGACAGCGCACAGATACGCAGTATTTT
-	TRBJ1-1	few	13	TRBV5-1	CASRSGVGTEAFF	TGCGCCAGCAGGTCAGGGGTAGGCACTGAAGCTTTCTTT
-	TRBJ2-1	-	16	TRBV4-1	CASSQEWQGSYNEQFF	TGCGCCAGCAGCCAAGAATGGCAGGGGTCCTACAATGAGCAGTTCTTC
-	TRBJ2-3	few	14	TRBV13	CASSLTRAVDTQYF	TGTGCCAGCAGCTTAACTCGGGCCGTCGATACGCAGTATTTT
-	TRBJ2-1	-	13	TRBV6-5	CATRGRSYNEQFF	TGTGCCACGCGGGGAAGGTCCTACAATGAGCAGTTCTTC
-	TRBJ1-1	-	15	TRBV5-1	CASKWTEHPFGEAFF	TGCGCCAGCAAATGGACAGAACACCCCTTTGGGGAAGCTTTCTTT
-	TRBJ2-7	-	13	TRBV2	CASNKGRDYEQYF	TGTGCCAGTAACAAGGGTAGGGACTACGAGCAGTACTTC
-	TRBJ1-6	-	14	TRBV27	CASSWRQGHSPLHF	TGTGCCAGCAGTTGGCGGCAGGGACATTCACCCCTCCACTTT
-	TRBJ1-2	-	12	TRBV29-1	CSVVSGYYGYTF	TGCAGCGTTGTTTCAGGATACTATGGCTACACCTTC